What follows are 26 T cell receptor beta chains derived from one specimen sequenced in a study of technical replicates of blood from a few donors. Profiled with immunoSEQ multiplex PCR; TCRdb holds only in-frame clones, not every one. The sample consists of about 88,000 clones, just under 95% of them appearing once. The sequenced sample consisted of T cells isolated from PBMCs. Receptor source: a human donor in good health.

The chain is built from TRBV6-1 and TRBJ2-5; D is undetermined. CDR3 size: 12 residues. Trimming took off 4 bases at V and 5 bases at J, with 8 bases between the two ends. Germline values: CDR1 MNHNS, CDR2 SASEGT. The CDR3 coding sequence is TGTGCCAGCAGTGGTGGCCAGGAGACCCAGTACTTC. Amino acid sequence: CASSGGQETQYF.

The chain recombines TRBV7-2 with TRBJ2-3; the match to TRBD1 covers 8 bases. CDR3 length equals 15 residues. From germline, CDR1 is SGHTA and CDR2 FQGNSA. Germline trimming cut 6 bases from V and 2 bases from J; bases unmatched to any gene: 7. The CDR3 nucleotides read TGTGCCAGCAGGCAGACAGGGGTAGACACAGATACGCAGTATTTT. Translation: CASRQTGVDTDTQYF.

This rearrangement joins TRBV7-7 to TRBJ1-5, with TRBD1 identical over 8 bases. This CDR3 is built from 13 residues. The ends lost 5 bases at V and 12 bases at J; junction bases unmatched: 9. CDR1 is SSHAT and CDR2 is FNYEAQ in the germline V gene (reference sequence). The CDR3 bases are TGTGCCAGCAGCCTCAGGGGGGACAGGTACCAGCATTTT. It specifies CASSLRGDRYQHF.

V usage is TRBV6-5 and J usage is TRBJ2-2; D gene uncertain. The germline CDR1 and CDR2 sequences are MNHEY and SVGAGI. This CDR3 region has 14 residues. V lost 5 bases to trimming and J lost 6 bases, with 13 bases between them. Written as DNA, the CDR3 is TGTGCCAGCAGTCATCCCTTTAGCCCCGGGGAGCTGTTTTTT. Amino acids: CASSHPFSPGELFF.

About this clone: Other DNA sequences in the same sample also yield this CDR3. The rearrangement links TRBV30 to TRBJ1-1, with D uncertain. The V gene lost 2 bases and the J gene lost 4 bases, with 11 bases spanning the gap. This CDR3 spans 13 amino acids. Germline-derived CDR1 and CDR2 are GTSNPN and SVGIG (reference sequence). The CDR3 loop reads CAWSPGVSTEAFF. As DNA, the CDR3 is TGTGCCTGGAGTCCTGGTGTTAGCACTGAAGCTTTCTTT.

The CDR3 region is CASSSDSGNTIYF. The CDR3 coding sequence is TGTGCCAGCAGCTCAGACTCTGGAAACACCATATATTTT. This chain joins TRBV7-9 and TRBJ1-3, with D unresolved. The CDR3 contains 13 residues. Germline CDR1 is SEHNR and CDR2 is FQNEAQ (reference sequence). Trimming pared 4 bases from V and 0 bases from J, leaving 4 bases between.

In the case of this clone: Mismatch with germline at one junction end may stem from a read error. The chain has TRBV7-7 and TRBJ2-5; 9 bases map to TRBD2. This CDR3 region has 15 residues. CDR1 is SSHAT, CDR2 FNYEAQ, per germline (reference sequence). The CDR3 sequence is CASSLAPGTSETQYF. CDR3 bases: TGTGCTAGCAGCTTAGCTCCCGGGACTAGCGAGACCCAGTACTTC. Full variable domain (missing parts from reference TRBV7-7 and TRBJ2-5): GAGVSQSPRYKVTKRGQDVTLRCDPISSHATLYWYQQALGQGPEFLTYFNYEAQPDKSGLPSDRFSAERPEGSISTLTIQRTEQRDSAMYRCASSLAPGTSETQYFGPGTRLLVL.

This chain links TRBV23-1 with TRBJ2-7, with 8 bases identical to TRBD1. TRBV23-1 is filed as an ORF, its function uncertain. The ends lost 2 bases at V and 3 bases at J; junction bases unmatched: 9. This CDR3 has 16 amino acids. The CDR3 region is CASSQEGQAFGYEQYF. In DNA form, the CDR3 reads TGCGCCAGCAGTCAAGAGGGACAGGCTTTCGGCTACGAGCAGTACTTC.

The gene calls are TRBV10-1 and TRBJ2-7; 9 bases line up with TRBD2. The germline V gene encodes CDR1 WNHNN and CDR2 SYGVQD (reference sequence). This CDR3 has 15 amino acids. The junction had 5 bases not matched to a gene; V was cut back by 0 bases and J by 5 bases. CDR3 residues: CASSESLGTSNEQYF. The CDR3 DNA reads TGCGCCAGCAGTGAGTCGTTGGGGACTAGCAACGAGCAGTACTTC.

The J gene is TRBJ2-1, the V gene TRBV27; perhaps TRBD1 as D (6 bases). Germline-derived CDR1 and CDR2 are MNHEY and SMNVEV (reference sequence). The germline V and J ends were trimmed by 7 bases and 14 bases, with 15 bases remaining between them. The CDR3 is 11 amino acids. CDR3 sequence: CASTGQTREFF. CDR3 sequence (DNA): TGTGCCAGCACCGGACAGACGAGGGAGTTCTTC.

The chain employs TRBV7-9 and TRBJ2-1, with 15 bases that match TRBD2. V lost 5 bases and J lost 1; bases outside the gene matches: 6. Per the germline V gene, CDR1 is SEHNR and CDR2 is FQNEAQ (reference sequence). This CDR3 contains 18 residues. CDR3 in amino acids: CASSGGTSGRSSYNEQFF. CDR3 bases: TGTGCCAGCAGCGGAGGGACTAGCGGGAGGAGTTCCTACAATGAGCAGTTCTTC. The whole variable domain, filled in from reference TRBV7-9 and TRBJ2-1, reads DTGVSQNPRHKITKRGQNVTFRCDPISEHNRLYWYRQTLGQGPEFLTYFQNEAQLEKSRLLSDRFSAERPKGSFSTLEIQRTEQGDSAMYLCASSGGTSGRSSYNEQFFGPGTRLTVL.

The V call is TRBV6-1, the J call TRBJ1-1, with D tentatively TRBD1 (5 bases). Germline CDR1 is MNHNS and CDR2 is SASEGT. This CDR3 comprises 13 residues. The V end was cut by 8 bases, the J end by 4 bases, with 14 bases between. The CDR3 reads CASSRTGGTEAFF. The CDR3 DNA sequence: TGTGCCAGCTCCCGGACGGGGGGCACTGAAGCTTTCTTT.

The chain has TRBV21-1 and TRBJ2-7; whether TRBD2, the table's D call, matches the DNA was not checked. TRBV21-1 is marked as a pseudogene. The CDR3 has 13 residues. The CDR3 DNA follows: TGTGCCAGCAGCAATAAACGGGCCTACGAGCAGTACTTC. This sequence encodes CASSNKRAYEQYF.

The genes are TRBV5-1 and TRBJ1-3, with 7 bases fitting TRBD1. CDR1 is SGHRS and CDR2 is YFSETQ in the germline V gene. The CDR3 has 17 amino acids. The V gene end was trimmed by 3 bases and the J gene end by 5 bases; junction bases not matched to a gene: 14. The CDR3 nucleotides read TGCGCCAGCAGCTCCTTTAGCGGGACAGCTAAGCGAAACACCATATATTTT. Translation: CASSSFSGTAKRNTIYF. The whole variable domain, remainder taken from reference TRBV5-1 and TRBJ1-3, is KAGVTQTPRYLIKTRGQQVTLSCSPISGHRSVSWYQQTPGQGLQFLFEYFSETQRNKGNFPGRFSGRQFSNSRSEMNVSTLELGDSALYLCASSSFSGTAKRNTIYFGEGSWLTVV.

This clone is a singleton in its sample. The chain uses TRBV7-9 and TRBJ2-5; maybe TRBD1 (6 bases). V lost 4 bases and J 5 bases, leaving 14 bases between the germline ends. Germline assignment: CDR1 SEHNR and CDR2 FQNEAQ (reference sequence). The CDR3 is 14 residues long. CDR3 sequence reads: CASSSPWGLETQYF. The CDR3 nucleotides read TGTGCCAGCAGCTCCCCTTGGGGGCTTGAGACCCAGTACTTC.

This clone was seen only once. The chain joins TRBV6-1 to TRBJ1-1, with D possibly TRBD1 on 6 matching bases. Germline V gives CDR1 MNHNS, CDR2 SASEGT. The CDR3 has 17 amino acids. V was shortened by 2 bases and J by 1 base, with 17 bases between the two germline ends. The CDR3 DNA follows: TGTGCCAGCAGTGAACGGGCCAGGGGAGTGAGGAACACTGAAGCTTTCTTT. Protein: CASSERARGVRNTEAFF.

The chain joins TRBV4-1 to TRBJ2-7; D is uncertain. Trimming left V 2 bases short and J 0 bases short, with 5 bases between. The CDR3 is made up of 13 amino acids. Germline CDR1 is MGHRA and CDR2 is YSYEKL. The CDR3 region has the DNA TGCGCCAGCAGCCAATCTAGCTCCTACGAGCAGTACTTC. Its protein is CASSQSSSYEQYF.

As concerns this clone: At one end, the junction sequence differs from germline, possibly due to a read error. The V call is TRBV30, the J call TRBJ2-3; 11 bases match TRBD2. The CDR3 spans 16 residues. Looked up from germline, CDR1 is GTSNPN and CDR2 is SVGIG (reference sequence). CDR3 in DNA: TGTGCCTGGAGAGATCTAGCGGGGGGACCCACATATACGCAGTATTTT. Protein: CAWRDLAGGPTYTQYF.

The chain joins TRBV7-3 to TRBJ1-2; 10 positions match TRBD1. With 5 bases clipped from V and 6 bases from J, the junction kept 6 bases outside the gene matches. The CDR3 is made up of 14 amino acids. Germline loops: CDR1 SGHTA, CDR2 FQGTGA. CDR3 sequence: CASSEGTGENGYTF. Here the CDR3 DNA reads TGTGCCAGCAGCGAGGGGACAGGGGAGAATGGCTACACCTTC. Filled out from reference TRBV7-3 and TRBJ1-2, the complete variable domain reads GAGVSQTPSNKVTEKGKYVELRCDPISGHTALYWYRQSLGQGPEFLIYFQGTGAADDSGLPNDRFFAVRPEGSVSTLKIQRTERGDSAVYLCASSEGTGENGYTFGSGTRLTVV.

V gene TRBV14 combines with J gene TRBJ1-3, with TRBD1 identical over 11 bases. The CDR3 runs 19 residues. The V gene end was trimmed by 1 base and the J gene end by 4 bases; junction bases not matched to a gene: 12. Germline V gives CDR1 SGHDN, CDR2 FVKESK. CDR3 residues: CASSQVLDRGLFAGNTIYF. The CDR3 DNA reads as TGTGCCAGCAGCCAAGTGCTGGACAGGGGGCTATTTGCAGGAAACACCATATATTTT.

CDR3 residues: CASSPTGSSYEQYF. Written as DNA, the CDR3 is TGTGCCAGCAGCCCGACAGGGAGCTCCTACGAGCAGTACTTC. The rearrangement joins TRBV6-1 to TRBJ2-7, with 7 bases matching TRBD1. Trimming cost V 6 bases and J 0 bases; bases outside gene matches: 5. The CDR3 runs 14 residues. The germline CDR1 and CDR2 sequences are MNHNS and SASEGT.

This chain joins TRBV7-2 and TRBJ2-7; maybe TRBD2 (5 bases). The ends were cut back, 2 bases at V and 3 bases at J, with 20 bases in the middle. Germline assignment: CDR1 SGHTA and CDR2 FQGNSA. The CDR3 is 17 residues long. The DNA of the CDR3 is TGTGCCAGCAGCTTATTGGACGTTCAGGAGGCCCTCTACGAGCAGTACTTC. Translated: CASSLLDVQEALYEQYF.

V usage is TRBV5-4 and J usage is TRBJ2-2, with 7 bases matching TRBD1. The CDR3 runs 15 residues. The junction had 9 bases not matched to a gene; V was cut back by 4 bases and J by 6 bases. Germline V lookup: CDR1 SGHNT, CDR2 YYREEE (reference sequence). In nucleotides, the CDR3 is TGTGCCAGCAGCCGGACAGGTGGAGGTGCCGGGGAGCTGTTTTTT. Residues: CASSRTGGGAGELFF.

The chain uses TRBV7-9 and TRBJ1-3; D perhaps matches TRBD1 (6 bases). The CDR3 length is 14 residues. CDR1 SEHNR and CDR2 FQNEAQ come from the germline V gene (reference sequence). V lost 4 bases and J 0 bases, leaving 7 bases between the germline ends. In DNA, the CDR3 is TGTGCCAGCAGCTCAGGGGTCTCTGGAAACACCATATATTTT. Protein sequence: CASSSGVSGNTIYF. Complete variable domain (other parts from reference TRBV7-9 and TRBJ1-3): DTGVSQNPRHKITKRGQNVTFRCDPISEHNRLYWYRQTLGQGPEFLTYFQNEAQLEKSRLLSDRFSAERPKGSFSTLEIQRTEQGDSAMYLCASSSGVSGNTIYFGEGSWLTVV.

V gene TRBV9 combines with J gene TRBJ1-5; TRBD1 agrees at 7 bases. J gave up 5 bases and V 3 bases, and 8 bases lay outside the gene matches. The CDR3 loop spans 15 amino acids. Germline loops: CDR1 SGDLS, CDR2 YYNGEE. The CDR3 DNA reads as TGTGCCAGCAGCGCCGAGACAGGGCCGCATCAGCCCCAGCATTTT. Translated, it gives CASSAETGPHQPQHF.

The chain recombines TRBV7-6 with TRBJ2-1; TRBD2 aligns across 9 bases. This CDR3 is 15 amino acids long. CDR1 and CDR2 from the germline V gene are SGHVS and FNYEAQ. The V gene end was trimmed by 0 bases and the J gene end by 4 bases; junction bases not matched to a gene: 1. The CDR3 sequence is CASSLAAGGYNEQFF. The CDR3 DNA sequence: TGTGCCAGCAGCTTAGCAGCGGGGGGATACAATGAGCAGTTCTTC.